Listed here are 21 T cell receptor beta chains from one sample, sequenced in a study of cytomegalovirus exposure and HLA in healthy donors (dated by TCRdb to the late 2010s). Receptor libraries were prepared by the immunoSEQ multiplex PCR assay. For the multiplex PCR, a mixture combining 60 forward primers for TCR Vbeta segments and 13 reverse primers for TCR Jbeta segments was used. Imported from immuneACCESS, the table was reduced by TCRdb to in-frame sequences with V and J called. These copies leave out some clones; in studies compared against another copy, an unresolved V gene accounts for under half, and the cause of the remainder is not known. Counted in this sample were 110,000 to 150,000 clones; over 55% of them appeared once. Clones ranked in the top ten supply roughly 2% of the sample. What was sequenced was PBMCs. The receptor set was obtained from a man in his forties in good health and CMV-seronegative.

The chain's CDR3 is CASSGDRGDEQYF. The CDR3 DNA reads TGTGCCAGTAGTGGGGACAGGGGGGACGAGCAGTACTTC. This rearrangement joins TRBV19 to TRBJ2-7; TRBD1 matches 11 bases. This CDR3 has 13 amino acids. V shed 5 bases, J shed 5 bases, and the junction held 2 bases outside the gene matches. The V gene's germline CDR1 is LNHDA and CDR2 SQIVND (reference sequence).

The chain has TRBV6-5 and TRBJ2-2, with 7 bases fitting TRBD1. Germline loops: CDR1 MNHEY, CDR2 SVGAGI. This CDR3 spans 15 amino acids. Unmatched junction bases numbered 4, after V lost 2 bases and J lost 4 bases. The CDR3 reads CASSYVGGGTGELFF. DNA for the CDR3: TGTGCCAGCAGTTACGTAGGGGGCGGCACCGGGGAGCTGTTTTTT.

The CDR3 here is CASSKGQGESNQPQHF. CDR3 nucleotide sequence: TGTGCCAGCAGCAAGGGACAGGGGGAGAGCAATCAGCCCCAGCATTTT. The V call is TRBV21-1, the J call TRBJ1-5; TRBD1, as called in the table, went unchecked against the DNA. TRBV21-1 is classified as a pseudogene. This CDR3 has 16 residues.

This chain links TRBV25-1 with TRBJ1-1, with a possible D match to TRBD1 (5 bases). This CDR3 region has 16 residues. Trimming stripped 1 base from V and 3 bases from J, with 15 bases between. Looked up from germline, CDR1 is MGHDK and CDR2 is SYGVNS. CDR3 protein: CASSESRGSWHTEAFF. The CDR3 DNA reads as TGTGCCAGCAGTGAATCACGGGGGTCATGGCACACTGAAGCTTTCTTT.

CDR3 loop: CASSLVYLASSGNTIYF. DNA for the CDR3: TGTGCCAGCAGCTTAGTATATCTCGCTAGCTCTGGAAACACCATATATTTT. The chain joins TRBV7-2 to TRBJ1-3, with D unclear. The germline V gene has CDR1 SGHTA and CDR2 FQGNSA. Trimming shortened V by 1 base and J by 0 bases, and 13 bases separated the two germline ends. This CDR3 comprises 17 residues.

The DNA for the CDR3 is TGTGCCATCAGATCAGGCCGCTCTGGGGCCAACGTCCTGACTTTC. Protein sequence: CAIRSGRSGANVLTF. V is TRBV10-3 and J is TRBJ2-6; no reliable D call. The CDR3 has 15 amino acids. V lost 6 bases to trimming and J lost 0 bases, with 9 bases between them. From germline, CDR1 is ENHRY and CDR2 SYGVKD.

The genes are TRBV4-3 and TRBJ2-5, with TRBD1 identical over 7 bases. Germline loops: CDR1 LGHNA, CDR2 YSLEER. With V trimmed by 4 bases and J by 4 bases, 6 bases remained unmatched. CDR3 length: 14 amino acids. The CDR3 is CASSLGQEAETQYF. Written as DNA, the CDR3 is TGCGCCAGCAGCCTAGGACAGGAGGCAGAGACCCAGTACTTC.

V gene TRBV5-1 combines with J gene TRBJ1-1; TRBD1 is a possible D gene (6 bases). The CDR3 has 19 amino acids. Germline V gives CDR1 SGHRS, CDR2 YFSETQ. Trimming took 0 bases from V and 0 from J, leaving 21 bases between them. CDR3 DNA: TGCGCCAGCAGCTTGGTTCCGGGGGGCAGGGGACCTGTGAACACTGAAGCTTTCTTT. As protein: CASSLVPGGRGPVNTEAFF.

This clone was recorded a few times. The chain joins TRBV19 to TRBJ2-3, with 9 bases lining up with TRBD1. Germline CDR1 is LNHDA and CDR2 is SQIVND (reference sequence). This CDR3 is 14 amino acids long. Unmatched junction bases numbered 1, after V lost 2 bases and J lost 4 bases. The CDR3 DNA sequence: TGTGCCAGTAGTATAACAGGGGGCCCAGATACGCAGTATTTT. Encoded protein: CASSITGGPDTQYF.

The genes are TRBV7-9 and TRBJ2-2, with 9 positions matching TRBD1. J gave up 3 bases and V 4 bases, and 3 bases lay outside the gene matches. CDR1 and CDR2 from the germline V gene are SEHNR and FQNEAQ (reference sequence). The CDR3 is 15 amino acids. The CDR3 DNA is TGTGCCAGCAGCTCCTGGACAGGGGACACCGGGGAGCTGTTTTTT. As protein: CASSSWTGDTGELFF. Drawing the rest from reference TRBV7-9 and TRBJ2-2, the complete variable domain is DTGVSQNPRHKITKRGQNVTFRCDPISEHNRLYWYRQTLGQGPEFLTYFQNEAQLEKSRLLSDRFSAERPKGSFSTLEIQRTEQGDSAMYLCASSSWTGDTGELFFGEGSRLTVL.

The chain links TRBV28 to TRBJ1-5; TRBD1 matches 7 bases. The CDR3 covers 14 residues. V lost 5 bases, J lost 7 bases, and 8 bases stayed unmatched. CDR1 and CDR2 from the germline V gene are MDHEN and SYDVKM. The CDR3 spells CASSPQGTQQPQHF. Here the CDR3 DNA reads TGTGCCAGCAGTCCACAGGGGACTCAGCAGCCCCAGCATTTT.

The chain links TRBV13 to TRBJ1-4; tentative D call: TRBD1 (5 bases). Germline CDR1 is PRHDT and CDR2 is FYEKMQ (reference sequence). The CDR3 is 14 residues long. Trimming took 4 bases from V and 5 from J, leaving 11 bases between them. CDR3: CASSSGGVNEKLFF. DNA for the CDR3: TGTGCCAGCAGCTCTGGGGGGGTCAATGAAAAACTGTTTTTT.

This clone was found a few times. The chain recombines TRBV15 with TRBJ1-5; 8 nucleotides match TRBD1. The V and J ends lost 8 bases and 11 bases, in that order; junction bases with no gene match: 11. Germline CDR1 LNHNV, CDR2 YYDKDF (reference sequence). The CDR3 has 13 amino acids. CDR3 nucleotide sequence: TGTGCCACCTCTAACAGGGGGGGAACGTCCCAGCATTTT. Amino acids: CATSNRGGTSQHF.

The gene calls are TRBV7-2 and TRBJ2-7; TRBD2 agrees at 8 bases. Germline CDR1 and CDR2: SGHTA and FQGNSA. Trimming cost V 5 bases and J 6 bases; bases outside gene matches: 18. This CDR3 has 17 residues. The CDR3 DNA reads TGTGCCAGCAGCGCCGGGGGGGGCCAGCGGGAGTGGGGCGAGCAGTACTTC. This gives the protein CASSAGGGQREWGEQYF.

The chain uses TRBV28 and TRBJ1-2, with D possibly TRBD1 on 5 matching bases. The V end was cut by 6 bases, the J end by 4 bases, with 6 bases between. This CDR3 is built from 11 residues. Germline V CDR1 and CDR2: MDHEN, SYDVKM. CDR3 sequence: CASRQAYGYTF. CDR3 DNA sequence: TGTGCCAGCAGACAGGCCTATGGCTACACCTTC.

J is TRBJ1-2 and V is TRBV2; 8 nucleotides agree with TRBD1. Germline CDR1 and CDR2: SNHLY and FYNNEI. J was trimmed by 8 bases and V by 5 bases; bases with no gene match: 7. This CDR3 comprises 13 residues. The CDR3 nucleotides read TGTGCCAGCAGTACGGGGACAGGATTGGGCTACACCTTC. Translation: CASSTGTGLGYTF.

This clone has a handful of counts. This chain connects TRBV2 to TRBJ2-7; 8 positions match TRBD1. V gave up 7 bases and J gave up 5 bases; unmatched junction bases: 13. This CDR3 has 15 residues. Germline assignment: CDR1 SNHLY and CDR2 FYNNEI. The CDR3: CASMPVDRAGNEQYF. Here the CDR3 DNA reads TGTGCCAGCATGCCAGTGGACAGGGCCGGCAACGAGCAGTACTTC.

In regard to this clone: The junction departs from germline at one end; a sequencing error may be responsible. V and J are TRBV4-1 and TRBJ1-6; D is unclear. CDR3 length: 16 residues. The germline V gene encodes CDR1 MGHRA and CDR2 YSYEKL. The CDR3 coding sequence is TGCGCCAGCAGGGCGAGGGTTAGCTCCTATAATTCACCCCTCAACTTT. Encoded protein: CASRARVSSYNSPLNF.

The chain links TRBV6-1 to TRBJ2-6, with TRBD2 as a possible D gene (6 bases). V dropped 0 bases and J dropped 3 bases, with 9 bases sitting between them. This CDR3 comprises 16 residues. Germline CDR1 reads MNHNS; CDR2 reads SASEGT. DNA for the CDR3: TGTGCCAGCAGTGAAGCGTCGGGGGTTGGGGCCAACGTCCTGACTTTC. As protein: CASSEASGVGANVLTF.

The rearrangement links TRBV5-1 to TRBJ2-1, with 9 bases matching TRBD2. The ends lost 0 bases at V and 1 base at J; junction bases unmatched: 8. The CDR3 is 18 amino acids. The germline gives CDR1 SGHRS, CDR2 YFSETQ. CDR3 nucleotides: TGCGCCAGCAGCTTGGCCTATAAGCGGGAGGTTTCCTACAATGAGCAGTTCTTC. It translates to CASSLAYKREVSYNEQFF. Based on the CDR3 plus reference TRBV5-1 and TRBJ2-1, the full variable domain is KAGVTQTPRYLIKTRGQQVTLSCSPISGHRSVSWYQQTPGQGLQFLFEYFSETQRNKGNFPGRFSGRQFSNSRSEMNVSTLELGDSALYLCASSLAYKREVSYNEQFFGPGTRLTVL.

The table lists this clone with a count of one. This chain uses TRBV10-3 with TRBJ2-7; TRBD2 matches at 13 bases. The ends lost 6 bases at V and 4 bases at J; junction bases unmatched: 15. Per germline, CDR1 ENHRY and CDR2 SYGVKD. The CDR3 has 18 residues. CDR3 region: CAISDLLWTSGRWYEQYF. The CDR3, as DNA: TGTGCCATCAGCGACCTATTATGGACTAGCGGGAGATGGTACGAGCAGTACTTC.